This is a list of T cell receptor beta chains from one sample in a study of tumor and adjacent non-tumor tissue in lung cancer. TCRdb reanalysed the multiplex PCR reads using MiXCR and keeps one entry per CDR3 protein. This sample has approximately 100,000 distinct CDR3 sequences, with about 65% found just once. Sequencing used distant non-tumor lung tissue. The receptors derive from a man between 60 and 75 years old with non-small cell lung cancer. Each CDR3 is given with its conserved first and last residue. D genes are given only for firm matches. A row's size may be missing; if present it is once, few, many or a size class.

j_call,d_call,v_call,clone_size,cdr3_aa,cdr3_nt
TRBJ2-3,TRBD2,TRBV4-3,.,CASSWASGGIDTQYF,TGTGCCAGCAGCTGGGCTAGCGGGGGCATAGATACGCAGTATTTT
TRBJ2-4,.,TRBV6-5,many,CASSYSPVGGNIQYF,TGTGCCAGCAGTTACTCGCCAGTCGGAGGAAACATTCAGTACTTC
TRBJ2-7,.,TRBV4-3,medium-sized,CASSQERSGTYEQYF,TGCGCCAGCAGCCAAGAGCGGTCTGGAACCTACGAGCAGTACTTC
TRBJ2-5,.,TRBV4-1,.,CTSSQMGETQYF,TGCACCAGCAGCCAAATGGGAGAGACCCAGTATTTC
TRBJ2-1,.,TRBV11-2,.,CDSSLVGELPYRGERFF,TGTGACAGCAGCTTAGTGGGAGAACTGCCTTACCGAGGGGAGCGGTTCTTC
TRBJ2-2,.,TRBV11-2,.,CASSLDPRAGELFF,TGTGCCAGCAGCTTAGATCCGCGGGCCGGGGAGCTATTTTTT
TRBJ1-1,TRBD1,TRBV12-3/TRBV12-4,.,CANSLKTGGGTIRGAFF,TGTGCCAACAGTTTAAAGACAGGGGGAGGAACGATTAGAGGAGCTTTCTTT
TRBJ2-3,.,TRBV11-1,.,CASSFVNSFTDTQYF,TGTGCCAGCAGCTTCGTAAACTCCTTCACAGATACACAGTATTTT
TRBJ2-1,TRBD2,TRBV12-3/TRBV12-4,once,CASSPRLAGYYEQFF,TGTGCTAGCAGTCCTCGACTAGCGGGCTACTATGAGCAGTTCTTC
TRBJ2-7,.,TRBV6-2/TRBV6-3,many,CASSSVSYEQYF,TGTGCCAGCAGTTCCGTCTCCTACGAGCAGTACTTC
TRBJ1-2,.,TRBV6-5,once,CASSLDMDYGYSF,TGTGCCAGCAGTTTGGACATGGACTATGGCTACTCCTTC
TRBJ2-7,.,TRBV11-2,many,CASSHPGGTYEQYF,TGTGCCAGCAGCCACCCCGGCGGGACCTACGAGCAGTACTTC
TRBJ2-1,.,TRBV20-1,many,CSATIDNYNEQFF,TGCAGTGCTACCATCGACAACTACAATGAGCAGTTCTTC
TRBJ2-3,TRBD2,TRBV11-1,.,CASSLISGGSWGTDTQYF,TGTGCCAGCAGCTTGATCAGCGGGGGGTCGTGGGGCACAGATACGCAGTATTTT
TRBJ2-5,.,TRBV4-3,many,CASSQDRDKQETQYF,TGCGCCAGCAGCCAAGATCGCGACAAACAAGAGACCCAGTACTTC
TRBJ2-2,.,TRBV12-3/TRBV12-4,many,CASSLGRPNTGELFF,TGTGCCAGCAGCCTGGGGAGACCGAACACCGGGGAGCTGTTTTTT
TRBJ1-1,.,TRBV10-3,.,CDISAQRLNTEAFF,TGTGACATCAGTGCTCAGCGGTTAAATACTGAAGCTTTCTTT
TRBJ2-5,.,TRBV11-2,.,CASSLVGLAAQYF,TGTGCCAGCAGCTTAGTGGGTTTGGCGGCCCAGTACTTC
TRBJ1-1,.,TRBV11-3,once,CASSLDSMTGTEAFF,TGTGCCAGCAGCTTAGATTCGATGACAGGCACTGAAGCTTTCTTT
TRBJ2-1,TRBD2,TRBV11-3,.,CASSPRQAGDDNEQFF,TGTGCCAGCAGCCCCAGACAAGCGGGAGATGACAATGAGCAGTTCTTC
TRBJ1-1,TRBD1,TRBV20-1,many,CSATQGGMNTEAFF,TGCAGTGCAACACAGGGGGGAATGAACACTGAAGCTTTCTTT
TRBJ2-1,TRBD2,TRBV5-1,.,CASSTASGRADEQFF,TGCGCCAGCAGCACCGCTAGCGGGAGGGCGGATGAGCAGTTCTTC
TRBJ1-2,.,TRBV6-5,.,CASSGPGAGYTF,TGTGCCAGCTCAGGACCTGGCGCGGGCTACACCTTC